This TCR beta chain came from a study of PD-1 and CTLA-4 blockade in melanoma. The CDR3 length is 16 residues. Germline-derived CDR1 and CDR2 are WNHNN and SYGVQD (reference sequence). The trim removed 4 bases at V and 5 bases at J, leaving 4 bases unmatched. The protocol was immunoSEQ multiplex PCR, while the TCRdb copy is restricted to in-frame clones and leaves out a portion. Here the sample spans 28,000 or so clones, under 95% being singletons. Sequenced material: CD8+ T cells from peripheral blood, taken from a patient given anti-PD-1 treatment. This sequence was found in a human donor with melanoma. The chain combines TRBV10-1 with TRBJ2-3; 15 nucleotides align to TRBD2. CDR3 bases: TGCGCCAGCAGTGGGGGACTAGCGGGGGGCCGAGATACGCAGTATTTT. As protein: CASSGGLAGGRDTQYF.